This TCR beta chain was captured by sequencing in a study of cytomegalovirus exposure and HLA in healthy donors. Findings and limits, study-wide: It was fewer than 200 TCR beta chains that were listed as cytomegalovirus-associated. First-cohort TCR clusters tended to co-occur in the approximately 130 validation repertoires, a later analysis found.

Details on this clone: What it binds is unknown.

This CDR3 contains 16 residues. Germline lookup yields CDR1 LNHDA and CDR2 SQIVND (reference sequence). V gave up 5 bases and J gave up 1 base; unmatched junction bases: 9. TCRdb's copy holds only in-frame clones and misses some; the assay was immunoSEQ multiplex PCR. This sample yields tens of thousands of clones, of which roughly 96% are seen a single time; 2% to 2.5% belongs to the top ten. This sequence originates from a man in his late teens or twenties in good health and CMV-seronegative. V gene TRBV19 combines with J gene TRBJ2-3, with 7 bases lining up with TRBD2. The sequencing input was PBMCs. The CDR3 reads CASSLSSGIGTDTQYF. The CDR3 bases are TGTGCCAGTAGTTTGTCGAGCGGGATCGGCACAGATACGCAGTATTTT.